This T cell receptor beta chain comes out of a study of CD8+ T cells in alopecia areata. Study-level background: Treatment of the treated patients consisted of oral tofacitinib, 5 to 10 mg twice daily. Tofacitinib lasted 6 to 18 months, then 6 months off drug.

This CDR3 comprises 15 residues. Germline values: CDR1 KGHSH, CDR2 LQKENI. cDNA reverse transcribed from extracted RNA served as the sequencing template. Assay: immunoSEQ multiplex PCR; the TCRdb copy retains only in-frame clones and omits some. This sample has approximately 210,000 clones, with roughly 40% found just once. The table lists this clone with a count of one. The junction does not match germline at one end; this may be a read error. Treatment of the sample: oral pan-JAK inhibitor, 5-10 mg twice daily. The rearrangement links TRBV18 to TRBJ2-5, with D unclear. This clonotype originated in a human donor with alopecia areata. The material was CD4+ T cells sorted from blood, obtained at approximately week 36, from a patient treated with tofacitinib. The CDR3 spells CASSPPQPIQATQYF. The CDR3 DNA reads as TGTGCCAGCTCACCGCCACAGCCCATCCAAGCGACCCAGTACTTC.